The source of this T cell receptor (beta chain) is a study of blood T cell repertoires in COVID-19. Study details: Spain, Italy and the United States supplied samples that represented acute and convalescent COVID-19. Sample material is recorded as cDNA or gDNA derived from T cells, B-cell-depleted T cells, or PBMCs.

Authors' data handling: Amplification of reference gene primers provided the estimated nucleated cell counts. TCRdb's table, derived via immunoSEQ multiplex PCR, lists solely in-frame clones and lacks some. For V, J and clone size, that table is used; D and trimming come from the DNA. Of fewer than 700,000 clones in the sample, roughly nine tenths were seen once. Trimming took 5 bases from V and 0 from J; bases not matched to a gene: 4. The CDR3 covers 15 residues. CDR1 and CDR2 from the germline V gene are LGHDT and YNNKEL (reference sequence). The clonotype originates from a woman between 50 and 59 years old with COVID-19, enrolled during active disease. Sequenced: peripheral blood. J is TRBJ1-1 and V is TRBV3-1 (or the pseudogene TRBV3-2), with TRBD1 identical over 9 bases. This CDR3 reads CASSFRQGVNTEAFF. In DNA form, the CDR3 reads TGTGCCAGCAGCTTCCGACAGGGGGTGAACACTGAAGCTTTCTTT.